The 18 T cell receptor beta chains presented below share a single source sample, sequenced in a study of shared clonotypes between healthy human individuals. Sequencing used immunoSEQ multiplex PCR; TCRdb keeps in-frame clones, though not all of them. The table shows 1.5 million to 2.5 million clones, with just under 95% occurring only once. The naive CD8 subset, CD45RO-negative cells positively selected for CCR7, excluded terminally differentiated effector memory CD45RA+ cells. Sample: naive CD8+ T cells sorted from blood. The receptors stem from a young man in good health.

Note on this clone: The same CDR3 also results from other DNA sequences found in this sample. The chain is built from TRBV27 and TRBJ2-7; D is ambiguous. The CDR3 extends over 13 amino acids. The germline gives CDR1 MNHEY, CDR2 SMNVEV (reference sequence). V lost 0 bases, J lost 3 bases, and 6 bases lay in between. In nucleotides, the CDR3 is TGTGCCAGCAGTTTATCGGTCTACTACGAGCAGTACTTC. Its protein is CASSLSVYYEQYF.

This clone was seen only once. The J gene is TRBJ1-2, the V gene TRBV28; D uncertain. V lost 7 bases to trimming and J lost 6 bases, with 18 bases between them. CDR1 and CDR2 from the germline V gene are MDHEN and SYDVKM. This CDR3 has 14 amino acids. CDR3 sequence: CASKGLIGNDGYTF. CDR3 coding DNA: TGTGCCAGCAAGGGCCTAATAGGGAATGATGGCTACACCTTC.

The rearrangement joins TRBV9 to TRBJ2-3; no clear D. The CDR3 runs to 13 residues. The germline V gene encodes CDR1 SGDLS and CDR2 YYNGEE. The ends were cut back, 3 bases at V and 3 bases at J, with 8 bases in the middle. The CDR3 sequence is CASSGPRTDTQYF. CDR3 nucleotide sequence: TGTGCCAGCAGCGGGCCGAGAACAGATACGCAGTATTTT.

In nucleotides, the CDR3 is TGTGCCTGGACCAAAAAACAGGGAACGGAGTACTTC. Translation gives CAWTKKQGTEYF. The rearrangement joins TRBV30 to TRBJ2-7, with a weak D call TRBD1 (6 bases). The CDR3 contains 12 residues. CDR1 GTSNPN and CDR2 SVGIG come from the germline V gene (reference sequence). Trimming removed 4 bases from V and 11 bases from J, with 18 bases in between.

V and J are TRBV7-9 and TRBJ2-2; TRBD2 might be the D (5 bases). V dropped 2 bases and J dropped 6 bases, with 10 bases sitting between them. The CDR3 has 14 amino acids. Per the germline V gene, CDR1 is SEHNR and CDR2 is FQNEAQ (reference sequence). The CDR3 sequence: CASSLSPAAGELFF. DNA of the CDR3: TGTGCCAGCAGCTTATCACCAGCGGCCGGGGAGCTGTTTTTT. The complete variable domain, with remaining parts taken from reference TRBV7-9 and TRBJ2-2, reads DTGVSQNPRHKITKRGQNVTFRCDPISEHNRLYWYRQTLGQGPEFLTYFQNEAQLEKSRLLSDRFSAERPKGSFSTLEIQRTEQGDSAMYLCASSLSPAAGELFFGEGSRLTVL.

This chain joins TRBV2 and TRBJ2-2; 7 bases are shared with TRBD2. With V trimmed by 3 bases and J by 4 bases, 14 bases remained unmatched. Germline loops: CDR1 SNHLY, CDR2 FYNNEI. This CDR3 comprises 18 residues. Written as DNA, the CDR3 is TGTGCCAGCAGTGATAACTCTCGCCGGGGGGATTCCACCGGGGAGCTGTTTTTT. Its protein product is CASSDNSRRGDSTGELFF.

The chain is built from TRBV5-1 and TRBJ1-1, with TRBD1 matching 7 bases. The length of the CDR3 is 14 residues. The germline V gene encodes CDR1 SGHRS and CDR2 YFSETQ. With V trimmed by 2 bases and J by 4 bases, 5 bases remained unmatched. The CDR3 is CASSFRGGTTEAFF. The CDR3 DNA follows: TGCGCCAGCAGCTTCAGGGGGGGGACCACTGAAGCTTTCTTT.

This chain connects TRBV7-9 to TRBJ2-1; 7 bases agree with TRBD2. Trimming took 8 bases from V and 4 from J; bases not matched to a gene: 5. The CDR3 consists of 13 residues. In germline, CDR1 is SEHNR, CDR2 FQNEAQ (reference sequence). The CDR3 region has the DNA TGTGCCAGCCTTCTAGCGGATTACAATGAGCAGTTCTTC. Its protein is CASLLADYNEQFF.

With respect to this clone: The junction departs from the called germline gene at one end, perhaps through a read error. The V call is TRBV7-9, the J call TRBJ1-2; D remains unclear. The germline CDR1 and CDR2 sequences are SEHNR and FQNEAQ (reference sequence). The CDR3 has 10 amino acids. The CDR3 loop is CASSYDGGPF. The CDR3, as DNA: TGTGCCAGCAGCTATGACGGCGGGCCCTTC.

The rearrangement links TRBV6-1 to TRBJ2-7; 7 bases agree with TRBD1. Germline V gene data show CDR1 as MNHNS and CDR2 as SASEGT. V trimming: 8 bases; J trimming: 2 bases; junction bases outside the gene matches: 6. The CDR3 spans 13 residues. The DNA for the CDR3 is TGTGCCAGCGAAGGACAGGTCACCTACGAGCAGTACTTC. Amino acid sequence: CASEGQVTYEQYF.

The CDR3 nucleotides read TGTGCCAGCAGTTACGCGGGGGCCCTAAATGAGCAGTTCTTC. This gives the protein CASSYAGALNEQFF. The genes are TRBV6-5 and TRBJ2-1, with D possibly matching TRBD2 (7 bases). Germline CDR1 reads MNHEY; CDR2 reads SVGAGI. The ends were cut back, 2 bases at V and 7 bases at J, with 12 bases in the middle. The CDR3 has 14 residues.

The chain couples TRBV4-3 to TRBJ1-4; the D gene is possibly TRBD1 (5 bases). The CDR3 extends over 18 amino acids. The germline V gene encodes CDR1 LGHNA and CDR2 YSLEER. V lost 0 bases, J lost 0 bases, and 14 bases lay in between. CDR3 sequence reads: CASSQESGWGSTNEKLFF. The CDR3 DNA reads TGCGCCAGCAGCCAAGAATCAGGGTGGGGCTCAACTAATGAAAAACTGTTTTTT.

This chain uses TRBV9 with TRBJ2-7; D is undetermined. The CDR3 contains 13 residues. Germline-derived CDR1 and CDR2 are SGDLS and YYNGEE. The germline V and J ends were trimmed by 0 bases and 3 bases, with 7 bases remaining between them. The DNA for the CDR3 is TGTGCCAGCAGCGTAGATGACCGCTACGAGCAGTACTTC. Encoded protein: CASSVDDRYEQYF.

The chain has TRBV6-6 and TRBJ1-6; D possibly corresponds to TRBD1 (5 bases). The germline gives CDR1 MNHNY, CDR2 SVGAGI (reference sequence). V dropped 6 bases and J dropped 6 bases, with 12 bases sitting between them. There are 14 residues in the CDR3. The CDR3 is CASSKAGFNSPLHF. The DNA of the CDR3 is TGTGCCAGCAGCAAGGCAGGGTTTAATTCACCCCTCCACTTT.

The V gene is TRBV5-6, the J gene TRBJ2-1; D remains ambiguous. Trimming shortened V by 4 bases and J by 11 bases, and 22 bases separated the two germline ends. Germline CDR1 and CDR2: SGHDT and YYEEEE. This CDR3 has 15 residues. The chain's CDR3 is CASSLSTWGLRQQFF. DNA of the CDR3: TGTGCCAGCAGCCTATCGACTTGGGGTTTGAGACAGCAGTTCTTC.

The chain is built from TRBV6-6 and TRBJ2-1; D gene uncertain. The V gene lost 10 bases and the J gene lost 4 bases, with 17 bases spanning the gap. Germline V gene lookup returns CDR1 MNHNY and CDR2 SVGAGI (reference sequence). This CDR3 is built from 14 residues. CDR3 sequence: CATFARLLYNEQFF. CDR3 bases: TGTGCCACCTTTGCCCGACTTCTTTACAATGAGCAGTTCTTC.

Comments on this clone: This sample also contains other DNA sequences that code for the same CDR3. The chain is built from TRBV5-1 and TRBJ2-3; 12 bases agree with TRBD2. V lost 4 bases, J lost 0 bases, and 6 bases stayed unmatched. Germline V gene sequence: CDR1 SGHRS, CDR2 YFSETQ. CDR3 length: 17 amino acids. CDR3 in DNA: TGCGCCAGCAGCCCCCGGACTAGCGGGGCCAGCACAGATACGCAGTATTTT. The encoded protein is CASSPRTSGASTDTQYF. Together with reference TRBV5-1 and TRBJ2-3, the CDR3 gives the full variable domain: KAGVTQTPRYLIKTRGQQVTLSCSPISGHRSVSWYQQTPGQGLQFLFEYFSETQRNKGNFPGRFSGRQFSNSRSEMNVSTLELGDSALYLCASSPRTSGASTDTQYFGPGTRLTVL.

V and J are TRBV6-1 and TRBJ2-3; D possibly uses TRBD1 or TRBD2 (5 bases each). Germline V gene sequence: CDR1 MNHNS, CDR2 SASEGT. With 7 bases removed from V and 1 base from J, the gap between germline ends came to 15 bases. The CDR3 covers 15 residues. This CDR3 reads CASILGVSGTDTQYF. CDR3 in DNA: TGTGCCAGCATCCTGGGGGTTAGTGGCACAGATACGCAGTATTTT.